Below are 20 T cell receptor beta chains sequenced from a single sample in a study of blood T cell repertoires in COVID-19. Generated by immunoSEQ multiplex PCR, the TCRdb table keeps only in-frame clones and is missing some. The sample includes 220,000 or so clones, 89% of them seen just once. Sequences were obtained from peripheral blood. These receptors were collected from a man aged 55-75 years who had recovered from COVID-19.

This clone was seen a single time. The chain links TRBV24-1 to TRBJ2-7; no clear D gene. There are 13 residues in the CDR3. Germline CDR1 reads KGHDR; CDR2 reads SFDVKD. Trimming cost V 5 bases and J 2 bases, with 9 bases left between them. CDR3 sequence (DNA): TGTGCCACCAGTGGCGGCCAGCCCTACGAGCAGTACTTC. This encodes CATSGGQPYEQYF.

This sequence joins TRBV4-2 and TRBJ1-2; TRBD1 matches at 7 bases. V gave up 0 bases and J gave up 2 bases; unmatched junction bases: 3. Germline CDR1 reads LGHNA; CDR2 reads YNFKEQ. This CDR3 comprises 15 residues. In DNA form, the CDR3 reads TGTGCCAGCAGCCAAGATCAGGGGGTCAACTATGGCTACACCTTC. Protein product: CASSQDQGVNYGYTF.

Turning to this clone: The junction does not match germline at one end; this may be a read error. This chain connects TRBV29-1 to TRBJ2-5, with 10 bases lining up with TRBD1. Germline V CDR1 and CDR2: SQVTM, ANQGSEA. The CDR3 has 14 residues. The CDR3 bases are TGCAGCGTTAAAGACAGGGGGCTAATTGAGACCCAGTACTTC. Amino acids: CSVKDRGLIETQYF.

The gene calls are TRBV5-6 and TRBJ1-2, with D uncertain. The germline CDR1 and CDR2 sequences are SGHDT and YYEEEE. The V and J ends lost 4 bases and 3 bases respectively, with 4 bases between them. The CDR3 covers 11 residues. The CDR3 coding sequence is TGTGCCAGCAGCCATGACTATGGCTACACCTTC. Residues: CASSHDYGYTF. Together with reference TRBV5-6 and TRBJ1-2, the CDR3 gives the full variable domain: DAGVTQSPTHLIKTRGQQVTLRCSPKSGHDTVSWYQQALGQGPQFIFQYYEEEERQRGNFPDRFSGHQFPNYSSELNVNALLLGDSALYLCASSHDYGYTFGSGTRLTVV.

The rearrangement uses TRBV27 and TRBJ2-7, with a tentative D call TRBD2 (5 bases). The CDR3 runs to 16 residues. Germline loops: CDR1 MNHEY, CDR2 SMNVEV (reference sequence). The germline V and J ends were trimmed by 6 bases and 2 bases, with 20 bases remaining between them. The CDR3 region has the DNA TGTGCCAGCAGGGGCTTAGCGCTGGGTTCCGCCTACGAGCAGTACTTC. It yields the protein CASRGLALGSAYEQYF.

The chain links TRBV2 to TRBJ2-2; the D gene is possibly TRBD1 (6 bases). The ends were cut back, 7 bases at V and 3 bases at J, with 15 bases in the middle. Germline V lookup: CDR1 SNHLY, CDR2 FYNNEI. The CDR3 sequence is 15 residues long. CDR3 nucleotides: TGTGCCAGCAAACGGGCAGGGGTAGACACCGGGGAGCTGTTTTTT. Protein sequence: CASKRAGVDTGELFF.

V usage is TRBV28 and J usage is TRBJ2-7, with D maybe TRBD1 (6 bases). V lost 3 bases to trimming and J lost 5 bases, with 11 bases between them. Germline lookup yields CDR1 MDHEN and CDR2 SYDVKM. The CDR3 spans 13 residues. Here the CDR3 reads CASSFTGTDEQYF. CDR3 sequence (DNA): TGTGCCAGCAGTTTTACAGGGACCGACGAGCAGTACTTC. Full variable domain (missing parts from reference TRBV28 and TRBJ2-7): DVKVTQSSRYLVKRTGEKVFLECVQDMDHENMFWYRQDPGLGLRLIYFSYDVKMKEKGDIPEGYSVSREKKERFSLILESASTNQTSMYLCASSFTGTDEQYFGPGTRLTVT.

The chain combines TRBV24-1 with TRBJ2-5; 8 bases fit TRBD1. This CDR3 has 15 amino acids. Germline-derived CDR1 and CDR2 are KGHDR and SFDVKD. Trimming took 1 base from V and 5 from J; bases not matched to a gene: 5. The CDR3 bases are TGTGCCACCAGTGATTTCGGACAGGGCGGGGAGACCCAGTACTTC. This gives the protein CATSDFGQGGETQYF.

The chain has TRBV18 and TRBJ1-5; no firm D call. Germline lookup yields CDR1 KGHSH and CDR2 LQKENI. Trimming pared 2 bases from V and 1 base from J, leaving 3 bases between. CDR3 size: 13 residues. This CDR3 is CASSPGSNQPQHF. In DNA, the CDR3 is TGTGCCAGCTCACCAGGCAGCAATCAGCCCCAGCATTTT.

This rearrangement joins TRBV5-1 to TRBJ2-5; D is undetermined. Germline CDR1 is SGHRS and CDR2 is YFSETQ. The ends were cut back, 1 base at V and 5 bases at J, with 12 bases in the middle. This CDR3 has 14 amino acids. The chain's CDR3 is CASSLLGAGETQYF. In nucleotides, the CDR3 is TGCGCCAGCAGCTTGTTAGGAGCCGGTGAGACCCAGTACTTC.

This clone came up once. CDR3 DNA: TGCGCCAGCAGCCAAGATATAACTAGCGGGAGTTACAATGAGCAGTTCTTC. This encodes CASSQDITSGSYNEQFF. The chain recombines TRBV4-1 with TRBJ2-1; 11 nucleotides agree with TRBD2. The germline gives CDR1 MGHRA, CDR2 YSYEKL. With V trimmed by 0 bases and J by 4 bases, 5 bases remained unmatched. CDR3 length equals 17 residues.

This chain uses TRBV28 with TRBJ2-7, with 7 bases fitting TRBD1. This CDR3 is 14 amino acids long. CDR1 is MDHEN and CDR2 is SYDVKM in the germline V gene. V dropped 1 base and J dropped 3; count of bases not matched to a gene: 3. The chain's CDR3 is CASSLSGTVYEQYF. Here the CDR3 DNA reads TGTGCCAGCAGTTTATCGGGGACAGTCTACGAGCAGTACTTC.

The chain combines TRBV18 with TRBJ1-1; D possibly corresponds to TRBD1 (5 bases). The CDR3 runs 13 residues. The germline V gene encodes CDR1 KGHSH and CDR2 LQKENI. The V gene lost 4 bases and the J gene lost 7 bases, with 13 bases spanning the gap. The CDR3 DNA is TGTGCCAGCTCACGTCAGGGACTTATTGAAGCTTTCTTT. Translated, it gives CASSRQGLIEAFF.

The chain has TRBV6-5 and TRBJ2-1; 14 bases are a match to TRBD2. This CDR3 contains 14 residues. Germline assignment: CDR1 MNHEY and CDR2 SVGAGI. The V segment lost 6 bases and the J segment 8 bases; nucleotides outside the gene matches: 3. CDR3 sequence (DNA): TGTGCCAGCAGGACTAGCGGGGGGGCCGATGAGCAGTTCTTC. This gives the protein CASRTSGGADEQFF.

This chain links TRBV6-2 or TRBV6-3 with TRBJ1-5; D is ambiguous. The CDR3 consists of 14 residues. Germline V lookup: CDR1 MNHEY, CDR2 SVGEGT. With 2 bases removed from V and 1 base from J, the gap between germline ends came to 6 bases. In DNA, the CDR3 is TGTGCCAGCAGTTACGCGGCCAGCAATCAGCCCCAGCATTTT. Amino acids: CASSYAASNQPQHF.

This clone was found once. The V gene is TRBV3-1 (or the pseudogene TRBV3-2), the J gene TRBJ2-1; tentatively, D is TRBD1 (5 bases). Germline-derived CDR1 and CDR2 are LGHDT and YNNKEL (reference sequence). This CDR3 comprises 14 residues. V was cut by 2 bases and J by 0 bases, with 5 bases left in between. The chain's CDR3 is CASSQRGSYNEQFF. The CDR3 DNA reads TGTGCCAGCAGCCAAAGGGGCTCCTACAATGAGCAGTTCTTC.

CDR3 in amino acids: CASRRTGLYSNQPQHF. CDR3 in DNA: TGTGCCAGTAGACGGACAGGCCTCTATAGCAATCAGCCCCAGCATTTT. The chain has TRBV19 and TRBJ1-5, with TRBD1 matching 7 bases. There are 16 residues in the CDR3. Trimming took 6 bases from V and 0 from J; bases not matched to a gene: 8. In germline, CDR1 is LNHDA, CDR2 SQIVND (reference sequence).

V gene TRBV19 combines with J gene TRBJ1-2; 8 nucleotides match TRBD1. Germline CDR1 LNHDA, CDR2 SQIVND (reference sequence). J was trimmed by 4 bases and V by 7 bases; bases with no gene match: 8. CDR3 length: 14 amino acids. The chain's CDR3 is CASTGSTGAYGYTF. The CDR3 region has the DNA TGTGCCAGTACCGGTTCGACAGGGGCCTATGGCTACACCTTC.

This clone occurred a few times. V usage is TRBV18 and J usage is TRBJ2-7, with a tentative D call TRBD1 (5 bases). Trimming cost V 3 bases and J 3 bases, with 12 bases left between them. Germline assignment: CDR1 KGHSH and CDR2 LQKENI. This CDR3 has 14 residues. CDR3 bases: TGTGCCAGCTCACCTATAGGCAGGGACTACGAGCAGTACTTC. The encoded protein is CASSPIGRDYEQYF.

V is TRBV28 and J is TRBJ1-2; TRBD1 agrees at 11 bases. CDR1 MDHEN and CDR2 SYDVKM come from the germline V gene. J was trimmed by 6 bases and V by 6 bases; bases with no gene match: 21. CDR3 size: 19 residues. The CDR3 protein is CASRDGTGGRTFFSHGYTF. The CDR3 DNA reads TGTGCCAGCAGAGACGGGACAGGGGGGCGCACTTTCTTCTCTCATGGCTACACCTTC.